These 26 T cell receptor beta chains came from one sample sequenced in a study of cytomegalovirus exposure and HLA in healthy donors. The PCR contained 60 Vbeta and 13 Jbeta primers. Sequencing was performed with immunoSEQ multiplex PCR; in TCRdb, only in-frame clones are kept and a portion is missing. The data show around 100,000 clones, more than 65% seen once. The source material was PBMCs. The source is a woman aged 25 to 39 in good health and CMV-seronegative.

The chain uses TRBV29-1 and TRBJ1-6; 8 bases match TRBD1. Germline CDR1 is SQVTM and CDR2 is ANQGSEA. Trimming took 6 bases from V and 10 from J; bases not matched to a gene: 2. This CDR3 spans 11 amino acids. CDR3 residues: CSVGQGSPLHF. The CDR3 coding sequence is TGCAGCGTAGGACAGGGATCACCCCTCCACTTT.

This clone was seen a handful of times. The chain is built from TRBV9 and TRBJ2-2; D perhaps matches TRBD2 (6 bases). This CDR3 region has 18 residues. Germline-derived CDR1 and CDR2 are SGDLS and YYNGEE. V shed 0 bases and J shed 3 bases, with 18 bases lying between them. DNA for the CDR3: TGTGCCAGCAGCGTAGCCGAAGTTAGCGGATTTTACACCGGGGAGCTGTTTTTT. Amino acids: CASSVAEVSGFYTGELFF.

This chain uses TRBV27 with TRBJ1-1; no reliable D call. Trimming shortened V by 2 bases and J by 3 bases, and 10 bases separated the two germline ends. The V gene's germline CDR1 is MNHEY and CDR2 SMNVEV (reference sequence). CDR3 length: 14 amino acids. CDR3 coding DNA: TGTGCCAGCAGTTTAGGGAGCTGGGACACTGAAGCTTTCTTT. It is translated as CASSLGSWDTEAFF.

The table lists this clone with a few counts. The chain combines TRBV7-6 with TRBJ2-5; 9 bases align to TRBD1. After removal of 7 bases from V and 3 bases from J, the junction contained 6 bases not matched to a gene. The CDR3 is 14 residues long. The V gene's germline CDR1 is SGHVS and CDR2 FNYEAQ. The CDR3 DNA reads as TGTGCCAGCACCACAGGGGGCTGGAAAGAGACCCAGTACTTC. Its protein is CASTTGGWKETQYF.

V is TRBV30 and J is TRBJ1-4; D uncertain. V lost 1 base and J 4 bases, leaving 4 bases between the germline ends. The CDR3 is made up of 12 amino acids. Per the germline V gene, CDR1 is GTSNPN and CDR2 is SVGIG (reference sequence). The CDR3: CAWSELNEKLFF. The CDR3 DNA reads as TGTGCCTGGAGTGAACTTAATGAAAAACTGTTTTTT.

The chain carries TRBV28 and TRBJ1-1; D might be TRBD1 (6 bases). This CDR3 is 12 amino acids long. Looked up from germline, CDR1 is MDHEN and CDR2 is SYDVKM. V was shortened by 6 bases and J by 6 bases, with 11 bases between the two germline ends. The CDR3 protein is CASRPRGPEAFF. In nucleotides, the CDR3 is TGTGCCAGCAGGCCCAGGGGCCCTGAAGCTTTCTTT.

The V gene is TRBV29-1, the J gene TRBJ1-2, with 9 nucleotides matching TRBD1. The CDR3 is made up of 13 amino acids. V dropped 7 bases and J dropped 6; count of bases not matched to a gene: 9. CDR1 SQVTM and CDR2 ANQGSEA come from the germline V gene. The CDR3 region is CSDAGQGGHGYTF. The CDR3 nucleotides are TGCAGCGACGCGGGACAGGGAGGTCATGGCTACACCTTC.

This clone was counted a single time. This chain uses TRBV5-6 with TRBJ1-2; D possibly corresponds to TRBD1 (5 bases). V lost 4 bases, J lost 0 bases, and 7 bases lay in between. The germline V gene has CDR1 SGHDT and CDR2 YYEEEE. This CDR3 comprises 13 residues. The CDR3 bases are TGTGCCAGCAGCCAGGGATCTAACTATGGCTACACCTTC. It codes for CASSQGSNYGYTF.

The genes are TRBV29-1 and TRBJ2-1; possibly TRBD2 for D (6 bases). Germline CDR1 SQVTM, CDR2 ANQGSEA. CDR3 length: 14 amino acids. Trimming removed 3 bases from V and 5 bases from J, with 14 bases in between. CDR3 DNA sequence: TGCAGCGTTGAGAACGGGGAGGCCCACAATGAGCAGTTCTTC. Translation: CSVENGEAHNEQFF.

This clone showed up just a few times. The CDR3 bases are TGTGCCAGCAGTCCGGTAAGGGGCGGTGGCTACACCTTC. Translating gives CASSPVRGGGYTF. The J gene is TRBJ1-2, the V gene TRBV6-5, with D possibly matching TRBD1 (5 bases). The germline gives CDR1 MNHEY, CDR2 SVGAGI. The CDR3 covers 13 residues. V was clipped by 5 bases and J by 7 bases, with 14 bases between them.

The J gene is TRBJ1-2, the V gene TRBV6-4; no clear D gene. CDR3 length equals 15 residues. The germline CDR1 and CDR2 sequences are MRHNA and SNTAGT. V was clipped by 3 bases and J by 4 bases, with 15 bases between them. CDR3 amino acids: CASSEPGETIYGYTF. CDR3 DNA: TGTGCCAGCAGTGAGCCCGGGGAGACGATCTATGGCTACACCTTC.

The chain recombines TRBV6-1 with TRBJ1-1; 7 nucleotides agree with TRBD1. V lost 7 bases, J lost 1 base, and 3 bases stayed unmatched. The CDR3 runs 13 residues. CDR1 is MNHNS, CDR2 SASEGT, per germline. The CDR3, as DNA: TGTGCCAGCAAGAACAGGGGGAACACTGAAGCTTTCTTT. Translated: CASKNRGNTEAFF.

The rearrangement uses TRBV27 and TRBJ2-3; 13 nucleotides agree with TRBD2. There are 16 residues in the CDR3. Trimming took 4 bases from V and 4 from J; bases not matched to a gene: 5. CDR1 is MNHEY and CDR2 is SMNVEV in the germline V gene (reference sequence). DNA of the CDR3: TGTGCCAGCAGTTCCGGGACTAGCGGGGAGGCAGATACGCAGTATTTT. This translates into CASSSGTSGEADTQYF.

This chain uses TRBV30 with TRBJ2-1; D is possibly TRBD2 (6 bases). From germline, CDR1 is GTSNPN and CDR2 SVGIG (reference sequence). The CDR3 runs 14 residues. V shed 2 bases and J shed 6 bases, with 14 bases lying between them. CDR3 sequence reads: CAWSPLEGLNEQFF. CDR3 coding DNA: TGTGCCTGGAGTCCATTGGAGGGCCTCAATGAGCAGTTCTTC.

This chain uses TRBV30 with TRBJ1-4; the D is unclear. The germline V and J ends were trimmed by 0 bases and 5 bases, with 13 bases remaining between them. This CDR3 is built from 15 residues. Germline-derived CDR1 and CDR2 are GTSNPN and SVGIG (reference sequence). CDR3 bases: TGTGCCTGGAGTGTTGTGAACCCGGAGAATGAAAAACTGTTTTTT. Its translation is CAWSVVNPENEKLFF.

The chain is built from TRBV5-5 and TRBJ2-7, with 13 bases lining up with TRBD2. The CDR3 runs to 15 residues. Germline CDR1 and CDR2: SGHKS and YYEKEE (reference sequence). With V trimmed by 2 bases and J by 6 bases, 5 bases remained unmatched. The CDR3 reads CASSLGLAGVPEQYF. In DNA form, the CDR3 reads TGTGCCAGCAGCTTAGGACTAGCGGGAGTCCCCGAGCAGTACTTC.

The chain uses TRBV6-1 and TRBJ2-7, with 8 nucleotides matching TRBD2. Germline CDR1 and CDR2: MNHNS and SASEGT. The CDR3 has 12 amino acids. V gave up 7 bases and J gave up 6 bases; unmatched junction bases: 5. Here the CDR3 DNA reads TGTGCCAGCACGTTACGGGGGGGCGAGCAGTACTTC. The encoded protein is CASTLRGGEQYF.

V gene TRBV30 combines with J gene TRBJ2-7, with D perhaps TRBD2 (6 bases). The CDR3 spans 11 residues. Germline assignment: CDR1 GTSNPN and CDR2 SVGIG (reference sequence). V gave up 4 bases and J gave up 3 bases, with 7 bases separating them. The CDR3, as DNA: TGTGCCTGGAAAGCGGGCTACGAGCAGTACTTC. Amino acids: CAWKAGYEQYF.

The CDR3 coding sequence is TGTGCCAGCAGCCCAGATTCTGAGGGCCAGTACTTC. Protein product: CASSPDSEGQYF. The chain links TRBV7-9 to TRBJ2-5, with D perhaps matching TRBD2 (5 bases). Germline V gene sequence: CDR1 SEHNR, CDR2 FQNEAQ (reference sequence). V lost 5 bases, J lost 10 bases, and 14 bases lay in between. The CDR3 is 12 amino acids.

The chain combines TRBV6-5 with TRBJ1-2; D perhaps matches TRBD1 (6 bases). Between the trimmed V and J ends, which lost 3 bases and 4 bases, there was a span of 15 bases. The length of the CDR3 is 15 residues. The germline CDR1 and CDR2 sequences are MNHEY and SVGAGI. CDR3 coding DNA: TGTGCCAGCAGTTATAACCGACAGGTGCTCTATGGCTACACCTTC. Its protein product is CASSYNRQVLYGYTF.

The genes are TRBV2 and TRBJ1-2; D not resolved. With 7 bases removed from V and 2 bases from J, the gap between germline ends came to 5 bases. Germline V CDR1 and CDR2: SNHLY, FYNNEI. CDR3 length: 11 residues. The CDR3 DNA reads as TGTGCCAGCATCGAGAACTATGGCTACACCTTC. Its protein is CASIENYGYTF.

The V gene is TRBV9, the J gene TRBJ1-6; D may be TRBD1 (6 bases). Trimming removed 3 bases at V and 8 bases at J, with 18 bases between. The CDR3 is 16 amino acids. From germline, CDR1 is SGDLS and CDR2 YYNGEE. CDR3 sequence (DNA): TGTGCCAGCAGCGCGGGTTCGTGGGGGGGCCATTCACCCCTCCACTTT. Its protein product is CASSAGSWGGHSPLHF.

The CDR3 nucleotides read TGTGCCAGCAGCTTTGGACAGGGGGTTTGGGATGGCTACACCTTC. Amino acids: CASSFGQGVWDGYTF. V usage is TRBV7-9 and J usage is TRBJ1-2; 10 positions agree with TRBD1. The CDR3 runs to 15 residues. CDR1 is SEHNR, CDR2 FQNEAQ, per germline (reference sequence). The V gene end was trimmed by 3 bases and the J gene end by 6 bases; junction bases not matched to a gene: 7.

The chain is built from TRBV7-9 and TRBJ1-1; possibly TRBD1 for D (5 bases). The germline gives CDR1 SEHNR, CDR2 FQNEAQ (reference sequence). Trimming shortened V by 7 bases and J by 4 bases, and 13 bases separated the two germline ends. The CDR3 covers 13 residues. CDR3 nucleotides: TGTGCCAGCACCACTTGGGGGGGCACTGAAGCTTTCTTT. Its protein is CASTTWGGTEAFF.

This sequence joins TRBV27 and TRBJ2-7; TRBD1 matches 7 bases. The CDR3 is 13 amino acids. The V gene's germline CDR1 is MNHEY and CDR2 SMNVEV (reference sequence). The V and J ends lost 6 bases and 2 bases, in that order; junction bases with no gene match: 4. The CDR3 here is CASSPGTAYEQYF. CDR3 DNA sequence: TGTGCCAGCAGCCCCGGGACAGCCTACGAGCAGTACTTC.

Of note for this clone: An end of the junction does not agree with germline; a read error may underlie this. This chain connects TRBV7-9 to TRBJ1-3, with 9 bases aligning to TRBD1. Germline values: CDR1 SEHNR, CDR2 FQNEAQ (reference sequence). The CDR3 covers 18 residues. The CDR3 region is CSSSSLYQDRGYRNTIYF. DNA for the CDR3: TGTTCCAGCAGCTCACTTTACCAAGACAGGGGGTATCGAAACACCATATATTTT.